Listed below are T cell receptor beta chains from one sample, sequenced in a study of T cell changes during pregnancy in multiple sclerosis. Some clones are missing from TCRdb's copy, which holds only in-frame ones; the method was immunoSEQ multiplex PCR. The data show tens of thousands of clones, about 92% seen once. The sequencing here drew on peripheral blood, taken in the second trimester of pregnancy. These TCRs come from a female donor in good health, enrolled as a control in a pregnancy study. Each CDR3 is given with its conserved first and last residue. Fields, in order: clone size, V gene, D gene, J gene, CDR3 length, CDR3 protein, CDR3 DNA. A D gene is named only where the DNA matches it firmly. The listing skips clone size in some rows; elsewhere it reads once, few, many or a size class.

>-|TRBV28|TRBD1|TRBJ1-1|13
CASSLLGQGEAFF
TGTGCCAGCAGTTTATTGGGACAGGGGGAAGCTTTCTTT
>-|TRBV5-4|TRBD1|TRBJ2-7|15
CASSLDRGTLYEQYF
TGTGCCAGCAGCCTGGACAGGGGGACTCTCTACGAGCAGTACTTC
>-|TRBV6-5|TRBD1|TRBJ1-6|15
CASSYGAGGISPLHF
TGTGCCAGCAGTTACGGGGCAGGGGGGATTTCACCCCTCCACTTT
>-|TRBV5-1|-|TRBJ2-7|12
CASSLERWPQYF
TGCGCCAGCAGCTTGGAGCGGTGGCCTCAGTACTTC
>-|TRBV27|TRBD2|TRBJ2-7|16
CASSLYSGLAVYEQYF
TGTGCCAGCAGTTTATACTCGGGACTAGCAGTTTACGAGCAGTACTTC
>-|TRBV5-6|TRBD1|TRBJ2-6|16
CASSTQGATGANVLTF
TGTGCCAGCAGCACGCAGGGGGCCACTGGGGCCAACGTCCTGACTTTC
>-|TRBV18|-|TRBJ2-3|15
CASSLLQTETDTQYF
TGTGCCAGCTCACTACTACAGACAGAAACAGATACGCAGTATTTT
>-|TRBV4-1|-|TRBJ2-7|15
CASSQDEGGGYEQYF
TGCGCCAGCAGCCAAGATGAAGGGGGTGGGTACGAGCAGTACTTC
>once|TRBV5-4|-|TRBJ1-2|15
CASSHQTGPDYGYTF
TGTGCCAGCAGCCACCAGACAGGCCCCGACTATGGCTACACCTTC
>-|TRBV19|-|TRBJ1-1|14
CASSIAGASTEAFF
TGTGCCAGTAGTATAGCAGGGGCGAGCACTGAAGCTTTCTTT
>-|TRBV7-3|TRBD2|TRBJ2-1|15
CASSLGTGGANEQFF
TGTGCCAGCAGCTTAGGGACGGGGGGGGCCAATGAGCAGTTCTTC
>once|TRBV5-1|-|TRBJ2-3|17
CASSLGRAGRDTDTQYF
TGCGCCAGCAGCTTGGGACGGGCTGGGCGGGACACAGATACGCAGTATTTT
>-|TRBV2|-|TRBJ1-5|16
CASSARGLNSNQPQHF
TGTGCCAGCAGTGCCCGGGGACTTAATAGCAATCAGCCCCAGCATTTT
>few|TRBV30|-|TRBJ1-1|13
CAWSVRGGAEAFF
TGTGCCTGGAGTGTACGAGGGGGGGCTGAAGCTTTCTTT
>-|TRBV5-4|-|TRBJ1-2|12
CASSLADYGYTF
TGTGCCAGCAGCTTGGCCGACTATGGCTACACCTTC
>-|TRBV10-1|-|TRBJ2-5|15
CASSPSEAGQETQYF
TGCGCCAGCAGCCCGAGTGAGGCTGGCCAAGAGACCCAGTACTTC
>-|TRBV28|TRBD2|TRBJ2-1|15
CASSSGLAPYNEQFF
TGTGCCAGCAGTTCGGGACTAGCGCCCTACAATGAGCAGTTCTTC
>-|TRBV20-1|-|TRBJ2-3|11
CSATGGDTQYF
TGCAGTGCTACCGGCGGAGATACGCAGTATTTT
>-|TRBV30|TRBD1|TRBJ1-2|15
CAWSRDRAPIYGYTF
TGTGCCTGGAGCCGGGACAGGGCTCCCATCTATGGCTACACCTTC
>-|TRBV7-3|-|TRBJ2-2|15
CASSRGAPGTGELFF
TGTGCCAGCAGTCGGGGGGCCCCGGGCACCGGGGAGCTGTTTTTT
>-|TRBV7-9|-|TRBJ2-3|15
CASSLVGVGSDTQYF
TGTGCCAGCAGCTTAGTAGGGGTGGGATCCGATACGCAGTATTTT
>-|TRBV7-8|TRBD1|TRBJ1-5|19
CASSLMSGGLRYSNQPQHF
TGTGCCAGCAGCTTAATGTCAGGGGGCCTACGATATAGCAATCAGCCCCAGCATTTT
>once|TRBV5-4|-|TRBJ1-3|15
CASSLGQFSGNTIYF
TGTGCCAGCAGCCTCGGACAGTTCTCTGGAAACACCATATATTTT
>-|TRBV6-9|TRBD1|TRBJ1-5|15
CASNSDRELNQPQHF
TGTGCCAGCAACTCAGACAGGGAGCTCAATCAGCCCCAGCATTTT
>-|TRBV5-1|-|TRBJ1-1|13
CASSTQGNTEAFF
TGCGCCAGCAGCACGCAGGGGAACACTGAAGCTTTCTTT
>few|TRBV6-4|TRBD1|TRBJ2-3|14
CASSDQGGTDTQYF
TGTGCCAGCAGTGACCAGGGGGGCACAGATACGCAGTATTTT
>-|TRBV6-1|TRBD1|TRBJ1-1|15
CASSPPGQGSTEAFF
TGTGCCAGCAGTCCTCCGGGACAGGGGTCCACTGAAGCTTTCTTT
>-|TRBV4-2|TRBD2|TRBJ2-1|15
CASSQEAGDYNEQFF
TGTGCCAGCAGCCAAGAAGCGGGGGACTACAATGAGCAGTTCTTC
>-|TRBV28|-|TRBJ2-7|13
CASSLTDSYEQYF
TGTGCCAGCAGTTTAACGGACAGCTACGAGCAGTACTTC
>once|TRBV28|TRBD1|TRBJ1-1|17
CASSFSLGQGVNTEAFF
TGTGCCAGCAGTTTCTCCCTCGGGCAGGGGGTTAACACTGAAGCTTTCTTT
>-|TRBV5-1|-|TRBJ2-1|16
CASSPSLSGRGGEQFF
TGCGCCAGCAGCCCGTCCTTAAGCGGGCGAGGAGGTGAGCAGTTCTTC
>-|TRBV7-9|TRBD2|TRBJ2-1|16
CASSLGLAGDLGEQFF
TGTGCCAGCAGCTTAGGGCTAGCGGGGGACCTCGGGGAGCAGTTCTTC
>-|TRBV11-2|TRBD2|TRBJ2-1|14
CASTRTSGSSEQFF
TGTGCCAGCACACGGACTAGCGGGAGTAGTGAGCAGTTCTTC
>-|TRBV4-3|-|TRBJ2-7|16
CASSQEGGAPSYEQYF
TGCGCCAGCAGCCAAGAGGGTGGGGCCCCGTCCTACGAGCAGTACTTC
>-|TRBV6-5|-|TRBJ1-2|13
CASSPGTVFGYTF
TGTGCCAGCAGTCCCGGGACTGTCTTCGGCTACACCTTC
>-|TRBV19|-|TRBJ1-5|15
CASSALPVRNQPQHF
TGTGCCAGTAGCGCTCTCCCGGTGCGCAATCAGCCCCAGCATTTT
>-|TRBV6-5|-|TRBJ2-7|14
CASSAGTGAYEQYF
TGTGCCAGCAGTGCCGGGACTGGGGCCTACGAGCAGTACTTC
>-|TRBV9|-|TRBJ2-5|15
CASSVNVDVQETQYF
TGTGCCAGCAGCGTGAATGTAGATGTTCAAGAGACCCAGTACTTC
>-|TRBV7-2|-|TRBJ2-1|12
CASSSRNNEQFF
TGTGCCAGCAGCTCCCGTAACAATGAGCAGTTCTTC
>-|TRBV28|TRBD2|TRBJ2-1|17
CASSLRLAGVSYNEQFF
TGTGCCAGCAGTTTAAGACTAGCGGGAGTATCCTACAATGAGCAGTTCTTC
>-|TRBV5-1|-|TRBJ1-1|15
CASSLWGGSDTEAFF
TGCGCCAGCAGCTTGTGGGGGGGTTCTGACACTGAAGCTTTCTTT
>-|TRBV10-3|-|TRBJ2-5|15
CAISESQGQLETQYF
TGTGCCATCAGTGAGTCGCAGGGTCAACTGGAGACCCAGTACTTC
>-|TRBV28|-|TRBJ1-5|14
CASSSPQTNQPQHF
TGTGCCAGCAGTTCCCCGCAGACTAATCAGCCCCAGCATTTT
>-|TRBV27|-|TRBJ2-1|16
CASRAGSGDFYNEQFF
TGTGCCAGCAGAGCCGGGTCGGGGGACTTCTACAATGAGCAGTTCTTC
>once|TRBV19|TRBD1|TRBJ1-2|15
CASSVQGASDYGYTF
TGTGCCAGTAGTGTACAGGGGGCGAGCGACTATGGCTACACCTTC
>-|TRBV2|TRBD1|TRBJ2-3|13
CASRGQTTDTQYF
TGTGCCAGCAGGGGACAGACCACAGATACGCAGTATTTT
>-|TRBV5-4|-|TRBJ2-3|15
CASSLIKSYADTQYF
TGTGCCAGCAGCTTGATAAAGAGTTACGCAGATACGCAGTATTTT
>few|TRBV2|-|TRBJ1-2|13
CASREEQGGGYTF
TGTGCCAGCAGGGAGGAACAGGGTGGGGGCTACACCTTC
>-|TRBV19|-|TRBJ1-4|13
CASTPRVSEKLFF
TGTGCCAGTACCCCCCGCGTTTCGGAAAAACTGTTTTTT
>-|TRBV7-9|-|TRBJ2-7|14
CASSLGQAGYEQYF
TGTGCCAGCAGCTTAGGGCAGGCGGGCTACGAGCAGTACTTC
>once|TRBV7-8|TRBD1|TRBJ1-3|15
CASSLGGGVGNTIYF
TGTGCCAGCAGCTTAGGAGGGGGCGTGGGAAACACCATATATTTT